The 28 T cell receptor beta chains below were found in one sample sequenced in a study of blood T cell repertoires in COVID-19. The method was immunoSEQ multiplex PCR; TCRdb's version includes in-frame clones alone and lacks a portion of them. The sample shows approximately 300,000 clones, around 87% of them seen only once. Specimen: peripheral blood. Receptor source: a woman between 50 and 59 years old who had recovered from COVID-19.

CDR3 region: CATSRGANQPQHF. CDR3 coding DNA: TGTGCCACCAGCAGGGGAGCTAATCAGCCCCAGCATTTT. The rearrangement joins TRBV15 to TRBJ1-5; D uncertain. Trimming removed 3 bases at V and 4 bases at J, with 7 bases between. The germline CDR1 and CDR2 sequences are LNHNV and YYDKDF (reference sequence). The CDR3 loop spans 13 amino acids.

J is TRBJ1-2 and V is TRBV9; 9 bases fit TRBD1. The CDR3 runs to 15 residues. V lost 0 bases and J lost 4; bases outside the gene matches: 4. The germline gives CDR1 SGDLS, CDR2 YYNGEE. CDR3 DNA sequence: TGTGCCAGCAGCGTAGACCCGGGACAGGGCTATGGCTACACCTTC. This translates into CASSVDPGQGYGYTF.

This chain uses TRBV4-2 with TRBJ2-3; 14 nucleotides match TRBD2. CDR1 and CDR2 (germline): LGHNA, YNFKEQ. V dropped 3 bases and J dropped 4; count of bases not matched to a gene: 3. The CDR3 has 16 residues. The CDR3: CASSQGLAGESDTQYF. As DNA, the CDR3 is TGTGCCAGCAGCCAGGGACTAGCGGGAGAATCAGATACGCAGTATTTT.

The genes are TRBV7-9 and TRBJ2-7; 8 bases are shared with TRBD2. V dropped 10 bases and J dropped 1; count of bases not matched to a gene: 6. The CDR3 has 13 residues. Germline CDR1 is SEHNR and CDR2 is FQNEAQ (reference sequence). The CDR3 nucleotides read TGTGCCACCGTAGCGGGGCCATCCTACGAGCAGTACTTC. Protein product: CATVAGPSYEQYF.

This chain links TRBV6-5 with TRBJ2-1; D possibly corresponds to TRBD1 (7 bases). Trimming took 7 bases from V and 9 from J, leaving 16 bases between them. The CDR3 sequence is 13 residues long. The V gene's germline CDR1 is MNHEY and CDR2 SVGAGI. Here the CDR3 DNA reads TGTGCCAGCAAACCGAACAGGGGAGGTGAGCAGTTCTTC. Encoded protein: CASKPNRGGEQFF.

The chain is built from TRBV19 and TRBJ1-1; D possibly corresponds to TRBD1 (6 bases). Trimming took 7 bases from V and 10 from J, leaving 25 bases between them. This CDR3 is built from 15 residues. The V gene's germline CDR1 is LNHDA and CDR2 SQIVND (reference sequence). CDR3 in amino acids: CASNGSGGRGRSAFF. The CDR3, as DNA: TGTGCCAGTAACGGGTCGGGGGGGCGCGGCAGGTCAGCTTTCTTT.

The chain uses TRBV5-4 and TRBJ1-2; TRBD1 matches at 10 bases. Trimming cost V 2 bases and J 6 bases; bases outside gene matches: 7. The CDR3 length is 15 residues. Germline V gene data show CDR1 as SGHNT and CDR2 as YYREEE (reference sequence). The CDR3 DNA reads TGTGCCAGCAGCTTCCCCGGGACAGGGGTCGATGGCTACACCTTC. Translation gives CASSFPGTGVDGYTF.

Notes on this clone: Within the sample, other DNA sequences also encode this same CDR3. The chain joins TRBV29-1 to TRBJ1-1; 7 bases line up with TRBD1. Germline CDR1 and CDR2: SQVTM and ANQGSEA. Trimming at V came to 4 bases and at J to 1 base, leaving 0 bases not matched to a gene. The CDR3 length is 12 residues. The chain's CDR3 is CSVGQGNTEAFF. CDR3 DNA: TGCAGCGTTGGACAGGGGAACACTGAAGCTTTCTTT.

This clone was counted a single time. The CDR3 sequence is CASSGTANTEAFF. In DNA, the CDR3 is TGTGCCAGCAGCGGAACAGCTAACACTGAAGCTTTCTTT. The rearrangement uses TRBV7-2 and TRBJ1-1, with D unclear. CDR3 length: 13 amino acids. Germline V lookup: CDR1 SGHTA, CDR2 FQGNSA. The V and J ends lost 5 bases and 2 bases respectively, with 9 bases between them.

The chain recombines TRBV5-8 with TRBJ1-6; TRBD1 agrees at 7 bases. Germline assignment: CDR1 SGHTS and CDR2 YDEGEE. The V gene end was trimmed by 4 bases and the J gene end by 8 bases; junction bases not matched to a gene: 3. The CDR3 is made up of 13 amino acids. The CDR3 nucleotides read TGTGCCAGCAGCCCCGACAGGGATTCACCCCTCCACTTT. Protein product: CASSPDRDSPLHF. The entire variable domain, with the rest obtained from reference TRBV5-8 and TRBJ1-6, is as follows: EAGVTQSPTHLIKTRGQQATLRCSPISGHTSVYWYQQALGLGLQFLLWYDEGEERNRGNFPPRFSGRQFPNYSSELNVNALELEDSALYLCASSPDRDSPLHFGNGTRLTVT.

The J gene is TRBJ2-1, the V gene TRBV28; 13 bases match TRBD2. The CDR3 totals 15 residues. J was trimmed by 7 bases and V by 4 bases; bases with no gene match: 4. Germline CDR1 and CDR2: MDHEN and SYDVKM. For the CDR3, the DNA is TGTGCCAGCAGTTACCGGACTAGCGGGAGTAATGAGCAGTTCTTC. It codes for CASSYRTSGSNEQFF.

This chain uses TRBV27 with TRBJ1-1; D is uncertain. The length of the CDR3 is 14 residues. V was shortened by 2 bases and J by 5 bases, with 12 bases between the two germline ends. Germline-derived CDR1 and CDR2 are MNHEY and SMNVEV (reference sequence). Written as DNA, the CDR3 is TGTGCCAGCAGTTTACATTCCAGGAAGACTGAAGCTTTCTTT. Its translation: CASSLHSRKTEAFF.

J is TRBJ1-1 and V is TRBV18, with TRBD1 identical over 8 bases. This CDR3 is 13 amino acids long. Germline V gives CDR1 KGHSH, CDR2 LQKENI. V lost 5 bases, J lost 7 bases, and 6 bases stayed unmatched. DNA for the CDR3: TGTGCCAGCTCAGAGGACAGGGATGGTGAAGCTTTCTTT. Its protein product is CASSEDRDGEAFF. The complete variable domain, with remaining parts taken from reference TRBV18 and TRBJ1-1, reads NAGVMQNPRHLVRRRGQEARLRCSPMKGHSHVYWYRQLPEEGLKFMVYLQKENIIDESGMPKERFSAEFPKEGPSILRIQQVVRGDSAAYFCASSEDRDGEAFFGQGTRLTVV.

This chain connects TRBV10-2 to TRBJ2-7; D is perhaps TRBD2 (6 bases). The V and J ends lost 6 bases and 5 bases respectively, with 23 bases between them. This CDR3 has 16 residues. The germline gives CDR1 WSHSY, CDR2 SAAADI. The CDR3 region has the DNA TGCGCCAGCAGGAGTCGTCAGGGTCGGGAGAGGAACGAGCAGTACTTC. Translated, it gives CASRSRQGRERNEQYF.

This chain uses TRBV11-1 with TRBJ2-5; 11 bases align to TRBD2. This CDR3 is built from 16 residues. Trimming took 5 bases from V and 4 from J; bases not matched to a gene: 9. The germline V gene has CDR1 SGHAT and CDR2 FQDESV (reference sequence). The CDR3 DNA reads TGTGCCAGCAGCCTAAATAGCGGGGGGGTCCGAGAGACCCAGTACTTC. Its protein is CASSLNSGGVRETQYF.

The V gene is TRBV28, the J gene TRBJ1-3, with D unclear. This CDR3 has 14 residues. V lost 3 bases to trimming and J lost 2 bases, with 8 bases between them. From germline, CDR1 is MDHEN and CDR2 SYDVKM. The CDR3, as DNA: TGTGCCAGCAGTTTTTTGGGAGCTGGAAACACCATATATTTT. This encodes CASSFLGAGNTIYF.

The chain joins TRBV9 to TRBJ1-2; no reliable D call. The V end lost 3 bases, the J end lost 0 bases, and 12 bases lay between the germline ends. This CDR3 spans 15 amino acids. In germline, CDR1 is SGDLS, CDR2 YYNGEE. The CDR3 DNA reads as TGTGCCAGCAGCGGATTGACAAGTCCTAACTATGGCTACACCTTC. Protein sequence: CASSGLTSPNYGYTF.

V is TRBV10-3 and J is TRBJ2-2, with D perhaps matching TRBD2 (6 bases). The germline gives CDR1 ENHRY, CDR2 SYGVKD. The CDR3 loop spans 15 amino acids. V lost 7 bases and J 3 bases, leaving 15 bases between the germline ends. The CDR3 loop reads CAINGGRGDTGELFF. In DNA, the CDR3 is TGTGCCATCAACGGGGGTAGAGGGGACACCGGGGAGCTGTTTTTT.

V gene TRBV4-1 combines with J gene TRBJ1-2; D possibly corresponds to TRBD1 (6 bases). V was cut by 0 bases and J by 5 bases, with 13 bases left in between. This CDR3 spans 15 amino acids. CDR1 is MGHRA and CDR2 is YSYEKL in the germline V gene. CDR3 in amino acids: CASSQERGGGYGYTF. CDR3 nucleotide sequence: TGCGCCAGCAGCCAAGAAAGGGGGGGTGGGTATGGCTACACCTTC.

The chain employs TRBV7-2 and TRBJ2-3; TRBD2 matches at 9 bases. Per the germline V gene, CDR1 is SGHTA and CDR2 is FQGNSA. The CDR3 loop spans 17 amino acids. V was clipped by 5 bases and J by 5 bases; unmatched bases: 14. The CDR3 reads CASSPSTLAGLLDTQYF. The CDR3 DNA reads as TGTGCCAGCAGCCCGAGCACCCTAGCGGGGCTGCTAGATACGCAGTATTTT.

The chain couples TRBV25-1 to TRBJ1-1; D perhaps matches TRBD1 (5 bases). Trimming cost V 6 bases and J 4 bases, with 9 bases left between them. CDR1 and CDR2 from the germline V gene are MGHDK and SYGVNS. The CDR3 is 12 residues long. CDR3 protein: CASRGPVTEAFF. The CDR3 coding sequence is TGTGCCAGCAGGGGGCCGGTCACTGAAGCTTTCTTT.

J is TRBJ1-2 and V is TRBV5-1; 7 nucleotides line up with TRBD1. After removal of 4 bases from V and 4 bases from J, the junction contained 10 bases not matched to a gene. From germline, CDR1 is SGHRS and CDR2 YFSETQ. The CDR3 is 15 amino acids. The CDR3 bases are TGCGCCAGCAGCACCGGGACAGCCGACTCCTATGGCTACACCTTC. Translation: CASSTGTADSYGYTF.

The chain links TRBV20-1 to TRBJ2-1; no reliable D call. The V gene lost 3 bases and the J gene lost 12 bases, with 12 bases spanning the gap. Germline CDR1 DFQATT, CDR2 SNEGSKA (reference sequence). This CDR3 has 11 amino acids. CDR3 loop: CSASPPAAQFF. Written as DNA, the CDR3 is TGCAGTGCTAGTCCGCCTGCGGCGCAGTTCTTC.

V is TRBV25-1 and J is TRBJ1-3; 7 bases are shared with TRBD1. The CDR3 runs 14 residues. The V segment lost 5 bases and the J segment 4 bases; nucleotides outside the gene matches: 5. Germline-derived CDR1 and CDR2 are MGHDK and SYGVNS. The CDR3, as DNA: TGTGCCAGCAGTTACGGGACAGTAGGAAACACCATATATTTT. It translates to CASSYGTVGNTIYF. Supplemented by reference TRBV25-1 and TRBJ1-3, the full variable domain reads EADIYQTPRYLVIGTGKKITLECSQTMGHDKMYWYQQDPGMELHLIHYSYGVNSTEKGDLSSESTVSRIRTEHFPLTLESARPSHTSQYLCASSYGTVGNTIYFGEGSWLTVV.

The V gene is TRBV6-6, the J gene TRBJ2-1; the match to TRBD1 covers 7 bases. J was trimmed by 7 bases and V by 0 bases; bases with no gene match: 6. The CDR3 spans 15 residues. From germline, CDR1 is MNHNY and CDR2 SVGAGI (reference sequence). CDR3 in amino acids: CASSYSNRGKNEQFF. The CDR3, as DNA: TGTGCCAGCAGTTACTCTAACAGGGGTAAGAATGAGCAGTTCTTC.

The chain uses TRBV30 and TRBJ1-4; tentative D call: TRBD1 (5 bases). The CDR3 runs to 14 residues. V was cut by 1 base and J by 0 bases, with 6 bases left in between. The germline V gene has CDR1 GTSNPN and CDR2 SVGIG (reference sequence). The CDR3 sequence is CAWSGGATNEKLFF. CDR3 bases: TGTGCCTGGAGTGGGGGGGCAACTAATGAAAAACTGTTTTTT.

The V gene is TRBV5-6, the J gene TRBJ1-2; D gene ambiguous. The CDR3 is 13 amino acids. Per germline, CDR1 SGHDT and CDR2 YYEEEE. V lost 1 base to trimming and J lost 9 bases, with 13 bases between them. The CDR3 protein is CASSLTSTVSYTF. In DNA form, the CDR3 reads TGTGCCAGCAGCTTGACCTCTACAGTTAGCTACACCTTC.

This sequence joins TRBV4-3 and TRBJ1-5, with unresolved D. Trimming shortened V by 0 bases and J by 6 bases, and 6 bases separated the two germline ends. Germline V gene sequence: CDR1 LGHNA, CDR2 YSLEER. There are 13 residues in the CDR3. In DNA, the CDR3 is TGCGCCAGCAGCCAAGATGAGGGTCAGCCCCAGCATTTT. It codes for CASSQDEGQPQHF.